These T cell receptor beta chains were read from a single sample in a study of T cell repertoires in cytomegalovirus infection. TCRdb re-called the reads with MiXCR, one entry per CDR3 protein. The profile covers about 490,000 distinct CDR3 sequences, with 11% appearing a single time and roughly a tenth taken by the ten largest. The specimen was PBMCs. All receptors derive from a human donor in good health (CMV status not recorded). Some clones in this sample may be carry-over from other donors' samples. Each CDR3 is given with its conserved first and last residue. The D gene is left open where the match is weak. Only some rows state a clone size, as once, few, many or a class for expanded clones.

TRBV27	12	TRBJ1-2	few	TRBD1	CASSRDRAGYTF
TRBV5-1	17	TRBJ2-5	-	TRBD2	CASKGETSGRIWETQYF
TRBV12-3/TRBV12-4	13	TRBJ2-1	many	-	CASSLTRDGEQFF
TRBV9	13	TRBJ1-1	few	-	CASSVAGGREAFF
TRBV28	14	TRBJ1-5	many	-	CASSLRQGAQPQHF
TRBV20-1	14	TRBJ1-1	few	-	CSAALGGMNTEAFF
TRBV20-1	13	TRBJ1-2	-	TRBD1	CSARSPTGMGYTF
TRBV5-4	15	TRBJ2-4	-	TRBD2	CASSPGTSGKNIQYF
TRBV7-6	12	TRBJ2-1	many	-	CASSHAGNEQFF
TRBV19	14	TRBJ1-1	few	-	CASRPQGVVTEAFF
TRBV20-1	14	TRBJ1-5	few	-	CSARDLQAGQPQHF
TRBV5-8	14	TRBJ2-2	-	-	CASSLDHKTGELFF
TRBV27	14	TRBJ2-7	-	TRBD2	CASSILAGGYEQYF
TRBV6-2/TRBV6-3	16	TRBJ2-4	many	TRBD2	CASSYPSGGTQNIQYF
TRBV9	15	TRBJ2-2	few	-	CASSAPKTGAGELFF
TRBV6-6	13	TRBJ1-5	-	-	CASSYTADQPQHF
TRBV29-1	14	TRBJ2-7	-	-	CSVEIPGSSYEQYF
TRBV12-3/TRBV12-4	15	TRBJ2-7	many	TRBD2	CASSYGLAGTYEQYF
TRBV7-3	17	TRBJ2-2	many	TRBD1	CASSLTGDSKGTGELFF
TRBV5-6	15	TRBJ1-1	few	TRBD1	CASSPWTGGDSKAFF
TRBV6-1	10	TRBJ1-2	many	TRBD1	CANRDSGYTF
TRBV19	13	TRBJ1-1	many	-	CASSIGTNTEAFF
TRBV5-1	14	TRBJ1-1	-	-	CASSLNRENTEAFF
TRBV19	16	TRBJ2-3	many	TRBD2	CASSSGLAGETDTQYF
TRBV5-4	13	TRBJ1-1	many	-	CASSSRRDTEAFF
TRBV2	15	TRBJ1-2	many	TRBD1	CASSERQGYNYGYTF
TRBV6-4	15	TRBJ1-6	many	-	CASSDTHGRNSPLHF
TRBV7-3	16	TRBJ2-1	many	-	CASSLKAPGAYNEQFF
TRBV5-6	13	TRBJ2-5	few	-	CASSLPVQETQYF
TRBV7-9	17	TRBJ2-5	many	TRBD1	CASSLLPGTGRQETQYF
TRBV19	16	TRBJ1-5	-	TRBD1	CASSITIRGSDQPQHF
TRBV18	13	TRBJ2-5	few	TRBD1	CASSMGQQETQYF
TRBV20-1	12	TRBJ2-5	many	-	CSAQGVQETQYF
TRBV6-5	13	TRBJ1-5	-	-	CASRRQPNQPQHF
TRBV4-1	17	TRBJ2-1	many	-	CASSQTDARPNYNEQFF
TRBV20-1	15	TRBJ2-1	few	TRBD2	CSAPRLAGEHNEQFF
TRBV7-9	15	TRBJ2-1	many	TRBD2	CASSFTASGSNEQFF
TRBV19	16	TRBJ1-6	-	-	CASSIAGGPYNSPLHF
TRBV7-9	12	TRBJ1-2	many	-	CASSFPGGGYTF
TRBV12-3/TRBV12-4	13	TRBJ1-2	-	-	CASSLGRRDGYTF
TRBV7-8	16	TRBJ1-3	many	-	CASSPGGEGNGNTIYF
TRBV20-1	15	TRBJ2-3	-	-	CSASGGTEMADTQYF